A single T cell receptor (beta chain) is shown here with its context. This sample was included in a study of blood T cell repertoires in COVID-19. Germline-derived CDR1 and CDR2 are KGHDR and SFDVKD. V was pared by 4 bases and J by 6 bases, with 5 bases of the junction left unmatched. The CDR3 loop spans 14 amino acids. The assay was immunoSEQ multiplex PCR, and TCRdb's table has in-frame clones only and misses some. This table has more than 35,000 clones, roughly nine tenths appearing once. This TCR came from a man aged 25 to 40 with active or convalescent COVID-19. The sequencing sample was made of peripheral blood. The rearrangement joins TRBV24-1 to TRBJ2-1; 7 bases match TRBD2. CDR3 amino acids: CATSEGGSPNEQFF. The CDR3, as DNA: TGTGCCACCAGTGAGGGGGGGAGCCCCAATGAGCAGTTCTTC.